What follows are 7 T cell receptor beta chains derived from one specimen sequenced in a study of shared clonotypes between healthy human individuals. Sequenced by immunoSEQ multiplex PCR; TCRdb stores in-frame clones only, minus some. The data contain 1 million to 1.2 million clones, around 77% of them singletons. Sample: memory CD4+ T cells from PBMCs. Subset defined: CD45RA-negative fraction. These receptor sequences come from a man aged 18-30 years in good health. Some clones in this sample may be carry-over from other donors' samples.

V and J are TRBV6-1 and TRBJ1-1, with D perhaps matching TRBD1 (5 bases). Germline-derived CDR1 and CDR2 are MNHNS and SASEGT. The CDR3 is 12 amino acids. The V gene lost 0 bases and the J gene lost 11 bases, with 10 bases spanning the gap. CDR3 sequence reads: CASSEAGRWAFF. The CDR3 DNA reads TGTGCCAGCAGTGAAGCGGGGCGCTGGGCTTTCTTT.

There are a few counts of this clone. This chain links TRBV4-1 with TRBJ2-7, with D perhaps TRBD2 (6 bases). This CDR3 contains 15 residues. Trimming removed 1 base from V and 3 bases from J, with 13 bases in between. Germline-derived CDR1 and CDR2 are MGHRA and YSYEKL. For the CDR3, the DNA is TGCGCCAGCAGCCAAGTGGGACTCGGCGTCTACGAGCAGTACTTC. It specifies CASSQVGLGVYEQYF.

The chain carries TRBV4-1 and TRBJ1-1; D uncertain. Germline values: CDR1 MGHRA, CDR2 YSYEKL. The ends were cut back, 3 bases at V and 1 base at J, with 21 bases in the middle. The CDR3 consists of 18 residues. The DNA of the CDR3 is TGCGCCAGCAGCCAGTTAATCCGGGCTACCGAGGGGAACACTGAAGCTTTCTTT. This translates into CASSQLIRATEGNTEAFF.

Comment on this clone: The junction departs from germline at one end; a sequencing error may be responsible. This sequence joins TRBV6-1 and TRBJ2-2; 7 positions agree with TRBD1. CDR3 size: 15 residues. From germline, CDR1 is MNHNS and CDR2 SASEGT. CDR3 sequence reads: CASSKTTGNPGELFF. CDR3 in DNA: TGTGCCAGCAGTAAGACGACAGGGAACCCCGGGGAGCTGTTTTTT.

This clone was seen just once. The chain combines TRBV7-2 with TRBJ2-2; D might be TRBD1 (5 bases). The V end lost 2 bases, the J end lost 5 bases, and 9 bases lay between the germline ends. Germline CDR1 SGHTA, CDR2 FQGNSA. CDR3 length equals 14 residues. The CDR3 sequence is CASSLLGRTGELFF. The CDR3 coding sequence is TGTGCCAGCAGCTTATTGGGGCGGACCGGGGAGCTGTTTTTT.

This clone was observed a single time. V usage is TRBV19 and J usage is TRBJ1-5; 9 bases line up with TRBD1. The V gene end was trimmed by 3 bases and the J gene end by 1 base; junction bases not matched to a gene: 1. Germline V gene data show CDR1 as LNHDA and CDR2 as SQIVND (reference sequence). The length of the CDR3 is 15 residues. CDR3 sequence reads: CASSMGTGSNQPQHF. In DNA, the CDR3 is TGTGCCAGTAGTATGGGGACAGGGAGCAATCAGCCCCAGCATTTT.

V is TRBV7-9 and J is TRBJ1-1; possibly TRBD1 for D (6 bases). The CDR3 is 15 amino acids. V lost 5 bases, J lost 1 base, and 14 bases lay in between. From germline, CDR1 is SEHNR and CDR2 FQNEAQ (reference sequence). CDR3 amino acids: CASSPRGGRNTEAFF. In nucleotides, the CDR3 is TGTGCCAGCAGCCCTAGAGGGGGTAGGAACACTGAAGCTTTCTTT.